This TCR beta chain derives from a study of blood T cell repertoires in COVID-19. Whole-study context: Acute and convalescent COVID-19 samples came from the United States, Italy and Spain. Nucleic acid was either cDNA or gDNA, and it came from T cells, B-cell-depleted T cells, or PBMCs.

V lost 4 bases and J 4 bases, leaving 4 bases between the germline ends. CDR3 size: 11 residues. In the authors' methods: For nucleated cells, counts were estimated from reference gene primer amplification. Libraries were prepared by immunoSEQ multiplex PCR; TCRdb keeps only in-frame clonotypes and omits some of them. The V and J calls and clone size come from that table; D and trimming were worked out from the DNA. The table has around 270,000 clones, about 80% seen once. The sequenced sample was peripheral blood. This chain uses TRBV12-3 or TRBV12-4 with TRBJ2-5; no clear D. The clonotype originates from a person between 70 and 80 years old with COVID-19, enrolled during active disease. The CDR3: CASSYTETQYF. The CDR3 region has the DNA TGTGCCAGCAGTTACACAGAGACCCAGTACTTC.